The entry below describes one T cell receptor beta chain. Germline-derived CDR1 and CDR2 are KGHDR and SFDVKD. The V and J ends lost 4 bases and 6 bases, in that order; junction bases with no gene match: 6. CDR3 length equals 15 residues. These data originate in a study of blood T cell repertoires in COVID-19. Study-wide context: Sources were T cells, B-cell-depleted T cells, or PBMCs; the material itself was cDNA or gDNA.

The data were produced by immunoSEQ multiplex PCR, yet TCRdb's version contains in-frame clones alone and is incomplete. The sample consists of tens of thousands of clones, around 83% of them appearing once. The origin of this receptor is a woman aged 55-75 years with acute or convalescent COVID-19. Sequenced: peripheral blood. This chain links TRBV24-1 with TRBJ2-1; 9 positions agree with TRBD2. The CDR3 sequence is CATSDGTSSGNEQFF. CDR3 DNA sequence: TGTGCCACCAGTGACGGGACTAGCTCCGGCAATGAGCAGTTCTTC.